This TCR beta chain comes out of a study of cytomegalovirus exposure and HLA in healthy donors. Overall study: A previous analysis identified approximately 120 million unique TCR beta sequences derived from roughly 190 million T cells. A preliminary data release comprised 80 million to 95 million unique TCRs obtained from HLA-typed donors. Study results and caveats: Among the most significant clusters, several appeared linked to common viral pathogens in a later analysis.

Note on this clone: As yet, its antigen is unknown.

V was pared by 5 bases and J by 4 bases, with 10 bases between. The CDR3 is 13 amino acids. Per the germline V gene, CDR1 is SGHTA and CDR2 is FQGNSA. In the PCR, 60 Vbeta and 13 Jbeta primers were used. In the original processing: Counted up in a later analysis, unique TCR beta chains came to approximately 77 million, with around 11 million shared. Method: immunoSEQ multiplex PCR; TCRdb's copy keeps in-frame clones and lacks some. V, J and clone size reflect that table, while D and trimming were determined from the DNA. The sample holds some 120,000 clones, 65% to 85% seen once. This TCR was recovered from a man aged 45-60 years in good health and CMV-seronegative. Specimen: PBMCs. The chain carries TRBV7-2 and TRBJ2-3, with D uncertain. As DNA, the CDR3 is TGTGCCAGCAGCCTCGACTGGGCAGATACGCAGTATTTT. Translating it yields CASSLDWADTQYF. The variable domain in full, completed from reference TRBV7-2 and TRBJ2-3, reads GAGVSQSPSNKVTEKGKDVELRCDPISGHTALYWYRQSLGQGLEFLIYFQGNSAPDKSGLPSDRFSAERTGGSVSTLTIQRTQQEDSAVYLCASSLDWADTQYFGPGTRLTVL.